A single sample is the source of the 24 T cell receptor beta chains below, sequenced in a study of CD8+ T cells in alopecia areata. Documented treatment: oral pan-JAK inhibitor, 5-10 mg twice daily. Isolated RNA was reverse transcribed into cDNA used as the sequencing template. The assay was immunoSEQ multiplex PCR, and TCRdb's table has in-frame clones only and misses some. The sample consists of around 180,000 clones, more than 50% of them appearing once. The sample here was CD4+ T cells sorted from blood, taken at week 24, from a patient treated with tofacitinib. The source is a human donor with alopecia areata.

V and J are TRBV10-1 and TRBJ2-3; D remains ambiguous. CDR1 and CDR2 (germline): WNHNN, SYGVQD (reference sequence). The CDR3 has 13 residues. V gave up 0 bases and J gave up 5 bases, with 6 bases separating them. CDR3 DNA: TGCGCCAGCAGTGAGTCTGGCGGAGATACGCAGTATTTT. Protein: CASSESGGDTQYF.

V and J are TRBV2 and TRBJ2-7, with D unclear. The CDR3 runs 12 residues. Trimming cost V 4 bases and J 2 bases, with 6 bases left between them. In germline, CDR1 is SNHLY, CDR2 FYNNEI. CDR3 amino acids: CASSGLAYEQYF. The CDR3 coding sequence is TGTGCCAGCAGTGGTCTAGCCTACGAGCAGTACTTC.

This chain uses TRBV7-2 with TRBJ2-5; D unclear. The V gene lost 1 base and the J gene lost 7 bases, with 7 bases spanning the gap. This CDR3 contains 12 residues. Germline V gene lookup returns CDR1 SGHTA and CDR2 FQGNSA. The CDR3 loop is CASSLEIGTQYF. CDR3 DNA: TGTGCCAGCAGCTTAGAAATTGGGACCCAGTACTTC.

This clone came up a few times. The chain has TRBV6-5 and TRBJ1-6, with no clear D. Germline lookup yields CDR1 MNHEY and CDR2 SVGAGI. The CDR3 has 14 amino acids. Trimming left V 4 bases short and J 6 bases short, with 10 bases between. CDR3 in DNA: TGTGCCAGCAGTTCTGGCCTCCTTAATTCACCCCTCCACTTT. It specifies CASSSGLLNSPLHF.

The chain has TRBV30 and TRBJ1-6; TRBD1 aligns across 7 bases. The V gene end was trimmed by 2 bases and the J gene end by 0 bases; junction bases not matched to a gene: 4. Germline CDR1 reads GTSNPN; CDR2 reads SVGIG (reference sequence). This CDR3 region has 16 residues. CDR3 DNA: TGTGCCTGGAGTCGGGACAGCCTCTCCTATAATTCACCCCTCCACTTT. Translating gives CAWSRDSLSYNSPLHF.

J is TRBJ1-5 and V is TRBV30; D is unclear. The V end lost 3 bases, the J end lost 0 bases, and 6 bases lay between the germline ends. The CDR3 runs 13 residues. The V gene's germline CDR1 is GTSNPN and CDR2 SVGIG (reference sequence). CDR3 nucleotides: TGTGCCTGGAGCCGTAATAGCAATCAGCCCCAGCATTTT. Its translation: CAWSRNSNQPQHF.

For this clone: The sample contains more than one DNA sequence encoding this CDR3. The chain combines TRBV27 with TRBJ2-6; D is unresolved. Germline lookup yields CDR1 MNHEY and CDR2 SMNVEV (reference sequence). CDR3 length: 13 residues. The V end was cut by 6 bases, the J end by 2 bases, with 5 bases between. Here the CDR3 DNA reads TGTGCCAGCAGCCTAACTGGGGCCAACGTCCTGACTTTC. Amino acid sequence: CASSLTGANVLTF.

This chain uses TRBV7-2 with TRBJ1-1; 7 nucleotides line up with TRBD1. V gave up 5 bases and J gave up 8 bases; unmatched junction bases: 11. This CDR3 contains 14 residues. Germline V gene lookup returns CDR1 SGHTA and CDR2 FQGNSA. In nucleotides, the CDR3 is TGTGCCAGCAGCGAAGACAGGGAGGTGGAGGAAGCTTTCTTT. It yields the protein CASSEDREVEEAFF. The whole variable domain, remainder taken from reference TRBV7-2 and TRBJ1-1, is GAGVSQSPSNKVTEKGKDVELRCDPISGHTALYWYRQSLGQGLEFLIYFQGNSAPDKSGLPSDRFSAERTGGSVSTLTIQRTQQEDSAVYLCASSEDREVEEAFFGQGTRLTVV.

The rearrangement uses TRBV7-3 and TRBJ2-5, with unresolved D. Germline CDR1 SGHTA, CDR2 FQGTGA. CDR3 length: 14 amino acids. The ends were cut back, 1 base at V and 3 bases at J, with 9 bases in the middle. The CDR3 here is CASSLMGSKETQYF. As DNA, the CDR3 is TGTGCCAGCAGCTTAATGGGCAGCAAAGAGACCCAGTACTTC.

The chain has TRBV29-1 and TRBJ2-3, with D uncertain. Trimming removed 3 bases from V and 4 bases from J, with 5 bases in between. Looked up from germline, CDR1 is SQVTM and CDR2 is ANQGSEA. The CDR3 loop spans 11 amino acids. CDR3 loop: CSVDQADTQYF. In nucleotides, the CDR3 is TGCAGCGTTGATCAGGCAGATACGCAGTATTTT.

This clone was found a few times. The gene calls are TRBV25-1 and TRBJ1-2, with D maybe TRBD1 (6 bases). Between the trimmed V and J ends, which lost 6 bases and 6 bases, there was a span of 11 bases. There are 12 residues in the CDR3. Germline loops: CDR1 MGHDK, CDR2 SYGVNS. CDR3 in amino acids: CASSYTGNGYTF. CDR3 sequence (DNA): TGTGCCAGCAGCTATACAGGGAATGGCTACACCTTC.

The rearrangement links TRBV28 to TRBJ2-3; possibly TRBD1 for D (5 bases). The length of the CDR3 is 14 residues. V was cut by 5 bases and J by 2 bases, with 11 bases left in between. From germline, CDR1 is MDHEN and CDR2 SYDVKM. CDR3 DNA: TGTGCCAGCAGTATACGACAGATCACAGATACGCAGTATTTT. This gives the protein CASSIRQITDTQYF.

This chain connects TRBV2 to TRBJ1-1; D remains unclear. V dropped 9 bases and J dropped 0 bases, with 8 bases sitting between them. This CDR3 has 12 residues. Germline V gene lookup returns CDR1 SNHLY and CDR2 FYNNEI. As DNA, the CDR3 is TGTGCCAGTTCCCGCATGAACACTGAAGCTTTCTTT. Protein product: CASSRMNTEAFF.

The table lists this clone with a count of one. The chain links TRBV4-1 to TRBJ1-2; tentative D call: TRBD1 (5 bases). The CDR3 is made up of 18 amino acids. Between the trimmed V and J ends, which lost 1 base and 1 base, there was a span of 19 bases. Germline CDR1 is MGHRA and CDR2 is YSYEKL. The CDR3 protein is CASSQGGGLRSNNYGYTF. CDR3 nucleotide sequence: TGCGCCAGCAGCCAAGGGGGCGGACTACGGAGCAATAACTATGGCTACACCTTC.

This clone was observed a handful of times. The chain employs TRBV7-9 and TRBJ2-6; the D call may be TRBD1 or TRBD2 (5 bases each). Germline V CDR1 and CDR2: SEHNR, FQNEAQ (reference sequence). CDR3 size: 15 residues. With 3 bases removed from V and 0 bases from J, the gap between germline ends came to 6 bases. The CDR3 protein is CASSFGGSGANVLTF. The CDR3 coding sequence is TGTGCCAGCAGCTTTGGGGGCTCTGGGGCCAACGTCCTGACTTTC. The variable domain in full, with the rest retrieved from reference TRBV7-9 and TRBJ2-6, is DTGVSQNPRHKITKRGQNVTFRCDPISEHNRLYWYRQTLGQGPEFLTYFQNEAQLEKSRLLSDRFSAERPKGSFSTLEIQRTEQGDSAMYLCASSFGGSGANVLTFGAGSRLTVL.

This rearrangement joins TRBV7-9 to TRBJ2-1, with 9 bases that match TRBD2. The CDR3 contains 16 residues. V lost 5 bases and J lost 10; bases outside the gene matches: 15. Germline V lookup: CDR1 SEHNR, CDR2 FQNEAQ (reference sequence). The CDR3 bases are TGTGCCAGCAGCGAGGGCACTGGCGGGGGGGCCGAAGAGCAGTTCTTC. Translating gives CASSEGTGGGAEEQFF.

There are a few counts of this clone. CDR3 sequence: CASSPHPTDTQYF. The CDR3 nucleotides read TGTGCCAGCAGTCCCCATCCCACAGATACGCAGTATTTT. This chain joins TRBV6-5 and TRBJ2-3; D unresolved. The CDR3 contains 13 residues. With 5 bases removed from V and 2 bases from J, the gap between germline ends came to 8 bases. Germline-derived CDR1 and CDR2 are MNHEY and SVGAGI.

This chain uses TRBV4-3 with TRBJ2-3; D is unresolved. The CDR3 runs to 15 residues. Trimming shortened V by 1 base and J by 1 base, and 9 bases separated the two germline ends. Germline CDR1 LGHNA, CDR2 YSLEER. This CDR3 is CASSQVQTGTDTQYF. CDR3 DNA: TGCGCCAGCAGCCAAGTACAGACCGGCACAGATACGCAGTATTTT.

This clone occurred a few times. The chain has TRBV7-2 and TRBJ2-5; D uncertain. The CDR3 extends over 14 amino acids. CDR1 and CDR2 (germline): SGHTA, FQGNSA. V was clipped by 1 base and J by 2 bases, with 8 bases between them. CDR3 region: CASSLGRFQETQYF. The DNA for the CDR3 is TGTGCCAGCAGCTTAGGCCGGTTTCAAGAGACCCAGTACTTC.

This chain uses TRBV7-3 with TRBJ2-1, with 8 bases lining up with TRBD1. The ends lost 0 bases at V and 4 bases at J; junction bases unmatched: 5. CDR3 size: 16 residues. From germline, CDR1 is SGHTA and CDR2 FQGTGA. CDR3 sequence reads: CASSLTGQERYNEQFF. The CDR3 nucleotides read TGTGCCAGCAGCTTAACGGGACAGGAAAGATACAATGAGCAGTTCTTC.

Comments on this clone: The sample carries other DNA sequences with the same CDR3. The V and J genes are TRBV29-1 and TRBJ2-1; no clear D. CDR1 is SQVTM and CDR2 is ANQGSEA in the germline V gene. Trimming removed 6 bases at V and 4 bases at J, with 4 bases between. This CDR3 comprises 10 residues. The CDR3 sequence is CSVVYNEQFF. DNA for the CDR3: TGCAGCGTAGTTTACAATGAGCAGTTCTTC.

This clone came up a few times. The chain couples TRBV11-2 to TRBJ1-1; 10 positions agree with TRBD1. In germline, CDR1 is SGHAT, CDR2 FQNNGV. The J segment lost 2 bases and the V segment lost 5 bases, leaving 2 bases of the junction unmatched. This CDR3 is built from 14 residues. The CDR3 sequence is CASSRDRGNTEAFF. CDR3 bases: TGTGCCAGCAGCCGGGACAGGGGAAACACTGAAGCTTTCTTT.

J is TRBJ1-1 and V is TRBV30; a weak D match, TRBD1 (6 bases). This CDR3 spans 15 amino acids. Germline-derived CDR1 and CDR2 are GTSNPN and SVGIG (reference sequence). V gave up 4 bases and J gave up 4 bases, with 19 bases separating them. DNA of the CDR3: TGTGCCTGGAACCCCCGGGGGCGAGGAGGCACTGAAGCTTTCTTT. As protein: CAWNPRGRGGTEAFF.

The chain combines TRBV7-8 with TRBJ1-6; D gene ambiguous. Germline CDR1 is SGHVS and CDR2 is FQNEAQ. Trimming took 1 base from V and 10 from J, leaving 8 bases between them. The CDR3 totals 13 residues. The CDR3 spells CASSLVRDSPLHF. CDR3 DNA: TGTGCCAGCAGCTTAGTTAGAGACTCACCCCTCCACTTT.